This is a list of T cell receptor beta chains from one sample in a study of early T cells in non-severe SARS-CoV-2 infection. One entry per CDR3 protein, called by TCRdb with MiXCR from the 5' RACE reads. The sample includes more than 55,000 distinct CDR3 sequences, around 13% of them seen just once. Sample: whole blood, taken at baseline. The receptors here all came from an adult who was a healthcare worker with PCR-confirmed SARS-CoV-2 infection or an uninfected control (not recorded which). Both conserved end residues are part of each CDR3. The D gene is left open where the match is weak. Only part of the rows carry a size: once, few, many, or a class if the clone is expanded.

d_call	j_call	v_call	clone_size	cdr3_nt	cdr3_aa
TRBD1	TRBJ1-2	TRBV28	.	TGTGCCAGCAGTTTCCCCGGGACAGCAGCTAACTATGGCTACACCTTC	CASSFPGTAANYGYTF
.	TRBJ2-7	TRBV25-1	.	TGTGCCAGCAGTGCTGGGTTGTGGGAGCAGTACTTC	CASSAGLWEQYF
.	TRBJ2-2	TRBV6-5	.	TGTGCCAGCAGTTACTCCCCCTGGATGTCTACCGGGGAGCTGTTTTTT	CASSYSPWMSTGELFF
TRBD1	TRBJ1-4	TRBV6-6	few	TGTGCCAGCAGTGATTCGACAGGGGGCAGTGAAAAACTGTTTTTT	CASSDSTGGSEKLFF
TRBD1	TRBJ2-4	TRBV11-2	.	TGTGCCAGCAGCTTGGGACAGGGATTGGCCAAAAACATTCAGTACTTC	CASSLGQGLAKNIQYF
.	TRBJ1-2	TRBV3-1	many	TGTGCCAGCAGCCAAGGAATCCCTCCCGGGCGCTATGGCTACACCTTC	CASSQGIPPGRYGYTF
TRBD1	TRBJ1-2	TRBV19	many	TGTGCCAGTATGTTCCAGGGGGCCAACTATGGCTACACCTTC	CASMFQGANYGYTF
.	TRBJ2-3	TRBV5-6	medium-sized	TGTGCCAGCAGCACGAGACCCCAGCGATGGGTTACGCAGTATTTT	CASSTRPQRWVTQYF
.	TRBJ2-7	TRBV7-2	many	TGTGCCAGCAGCTGGGACGTCTCCTACGAGCAGTACTTC	CASSWDVSYEQYF
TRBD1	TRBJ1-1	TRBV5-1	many	TGCGCCAGCAGCTATGCGACAGGGGGCAATATAATGAACACTGAAGCTTTCTTT	CASSYATGGNIMNTEAFF
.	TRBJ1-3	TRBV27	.	TGTGCCAGCAGTTCTCAACCCGCTGGAAACACCATATATTTT	CASSSQPAGNTIYF
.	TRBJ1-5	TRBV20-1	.	TGCAGTGCTAGAGCCGGGGCAGGGAGCAATCAGCCCCAGCATTTT	CSARAGAGSNQPQHF
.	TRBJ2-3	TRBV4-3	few	TGCGCCAGCAGCCAAGATCTGCCAGGGGGCACAGATACGCAGTATTTT	CASSQDLPGGTDTQYF
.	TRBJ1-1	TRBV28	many	TGTGCCAGCAGTTTAGGCCCGAACACTGAAGCTTTCTTT	CASSLGPNTEAFF
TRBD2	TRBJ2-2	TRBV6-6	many	TGTGCCAGCAGTTCAGTACAGGGACTAGCGGGAGTTCGCACCGGGGAGCTGTTTTTT	CASSSVQGLAGVRTGELFF
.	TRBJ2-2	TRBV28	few	TGTGCCAGCAGTTTTTCGGCCGGGGAGCTGTTTTTT	CASSFSAGELFF
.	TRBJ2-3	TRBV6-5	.	TGTGCCAGCAGTTACAAGGACAACACAGATACGCAGTATTTT	CASSYKDNTDTQYF
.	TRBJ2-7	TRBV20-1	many	TGCAGTGCTAGCGGGAGAACCTACGAGCAGTACTTC	CSASGRTYEQYF
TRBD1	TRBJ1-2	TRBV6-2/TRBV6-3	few	TGTGCCAGCAGCCTCCCCCTTCGGACAGGAAGTTTCTATGGCTACACCTTC	CASSLPLRTGSFYGYTF
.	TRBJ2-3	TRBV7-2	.	TGTGCCAGCAGCCCGTCGAGCGCAGATACGCAGTATTTT	CASSPSSADTQYF
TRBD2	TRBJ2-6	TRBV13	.	TGTGCCAGCAGCCGAGCGGGAAGCGCCTCTGGGGCCAACGTCCTGACTTTC	CASSRAGSASGANVLTF
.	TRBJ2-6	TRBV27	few	TGTGCCAGCAGTTTAATGGGTCCCAGCTCTGGGGCCAACGTCCTGACTTTC	CASSLMGPSSGANVLTF
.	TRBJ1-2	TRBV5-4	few	TGTGCCAGCAGCCCCGGACAGCTTTTCGGATCTTTAGGCTACACCTTC	CASSPGQLFGSLGYTF
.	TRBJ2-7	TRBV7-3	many	TGTGCCAGCAGCTTAAGCCCCAACACTGACGAGCAGTACTTC	CASSLSPNTDEQYF
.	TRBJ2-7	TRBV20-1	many	TGCAGTGCTAGAGGGCAGCTTCCATACGAGCAGTACTTC	CSARGQLPYEQYF
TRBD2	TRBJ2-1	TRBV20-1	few	TGCAGTGCTATCCCACTAGCGGGAGGGTACAATGAGCAGTTCTTC	CSAIPLAGGYNEQFF
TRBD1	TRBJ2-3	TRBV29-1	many	TGCAGCGTTGCCAGGGGGCTCGCAGATACGCAGTATTTT	CSVARGLADTQYF
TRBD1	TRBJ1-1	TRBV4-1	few	TGCGCCAGCAGCCACAGACAGGGTGCCACTGAAGCTTTCTTT	CASSHRQGATEAFF
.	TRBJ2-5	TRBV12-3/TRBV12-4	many	TGTGCCAGCAGTCCGCGCGCGACCCAGTACTTC	CASSPRATQYF
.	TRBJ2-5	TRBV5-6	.	TGTGCCAGCAGCTTTCCTAGTGAAGAGACCCAGTACTTC	CASSFPSEETQYF
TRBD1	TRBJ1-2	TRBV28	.	TGTGCCAGCAGTACCGGGACAGGGGATGGCTACACCTTC	CASSTGTGDGYTF
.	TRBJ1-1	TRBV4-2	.	TGTGCCAGCAGCCAAGATTCGGGGGGCTATCAGAACACTGAAGCTTTCTTT	CASSQDSGGYQNTEAFF
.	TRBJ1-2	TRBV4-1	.	TGCGCCAGCAGCCGTGTGAAGGGGAGCTATGGCTACACCTTC	CASSRVKGSYGYTF
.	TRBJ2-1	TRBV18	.	TGTGCCAGCTCAGGTCGGGACCCACGACTGGAGCAGTTCTTC	CASSGRDPRLEQFF
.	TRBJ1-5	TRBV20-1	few	TGCAGTGCTAGGAGGACCAATCAGCCCCAGCATTTT	CSARRTNQPQHF
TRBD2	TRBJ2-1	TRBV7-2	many	TGTGCCAGCAGCTTAGTCGGGACTAGCTCCTACAATGAGCAGTTCTTC	CASSLVGTSSYNEQFF
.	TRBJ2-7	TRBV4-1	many	TGCGCCAGCAGCCAAGATGGAGGGCCCTACGAGCAGTACTTC	CASSQDGGPYEQYF
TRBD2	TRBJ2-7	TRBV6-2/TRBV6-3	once	TGTGCCAGCAGGCCTCTAGCGGGAGCCTCACGCGAGCAGTACTTC	CASRPLAGASREQYF
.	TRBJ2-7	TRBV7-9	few	TGTGCCAGCACCCACGGACAGCGCTCCTACGAGCAGTACTTC	CASTHGQRSYEQYF
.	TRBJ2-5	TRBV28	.	TGTGCCAGCAGTTTCGTGGGTCGGGGGCAAGAGACCCAGTACTTC	CASSFVGRGQETQYF
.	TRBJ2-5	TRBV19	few	TGTGCCAGTAGCAGCGGACCGACTAAGTACCAAGAGACCCAGTACTTC	CASSSGPTKYQETQYF
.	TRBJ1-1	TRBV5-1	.	TGCGCCAGCAGCTTGGATGAAATCCGGGGCACTGAAGCTTTCTTT	CASSLDEIRGTEAFF
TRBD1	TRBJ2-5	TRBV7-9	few	TGTGCCAGCAGCACAGGGGGAACAGAGACCCAGTACTTC	CASSTGGTETQYF
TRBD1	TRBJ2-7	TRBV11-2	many	TGTGCCAGCAGCCTCGACAGGGCGGGCCTCGAGCAGTACTTC	CASSLDRAGLEQYF
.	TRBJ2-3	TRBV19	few	TGTGCCAGTAGCCAGCTGGGTGGGGTTCCCACAGATACGCAGTATTTT	CASSQLGGVPTDTQYF
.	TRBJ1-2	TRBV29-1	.	TGCAGCGTTGTCCCAGTCTCTCCTGGCTACACCTTC	CSVVPVSPGYTF
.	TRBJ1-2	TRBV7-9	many	TGTGCCAGCACCCAAGTCGGGGACTATGGCTACACCTTC	CASTQVGDYGYTF
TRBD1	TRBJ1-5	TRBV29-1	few	TGCAGCGTTAGGACAGGATGGGGCAATCAGCCCCAGCATTTT	CSVRTGWGNQPQHF
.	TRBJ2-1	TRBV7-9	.	TGTGCCAGCAGCAATAGCGTCGGCGGTAGTGCATACAATGAGCAGTTCTTC	CASSNSVGGSAYNEQFF
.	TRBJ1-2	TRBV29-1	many	TGCAGCGTTGGACATAGCTATGGCTACACCTTC	CSVGHSYGYTF
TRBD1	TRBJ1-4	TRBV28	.	TGTGCCAGCAGGCCGCAGGGGGCGGGTGAAAAACTGTTTTTT	CASRPQGAGEKLFF
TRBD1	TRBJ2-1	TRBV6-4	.	TGTGCCAGCAGTGACTCCCCGACAGGGGGCATCTACAATGAGCAGTTCTTC	CASSDSPTGGIYNEQFF